These 23 T cell receptor beta chains originate from one sample sequenced in a study of human T cells and chemical hapten exposure. TCRdb analysed the RACE reads with MiXCR anew, one entry per CDR3 protein. The table records a few hundred thousand distinct CDR3 sequences, about 6.9% of them present only once. Time point noted: patch test 2, 6 weeks after DPC sensitization. The treatment denotes: therapeutic diphenylcyclopropenone sensitization with weekly scalp DPC. Here the sequenced sample was whole blood, taken in connection with sensitization to the hapten diphenylcyclopropenone (DPC). The receptor set was obtained from a woman aged 18 to 35 with alopecia areata. Some clones in this sample may be carry-over from other donors' samples.

This clonotype has more than one count but fewer than ten. The V and J genes are TRBV6-5 and TRBJ1-2; D may be TRBD1 (6 bases). The CDR3 has 14 residues. The germline CDR1 and CDR2 sequences are MNHEY and SVGAGI. The V end lost 0 bases, the J end lost 6 bases, and 11 bases lay between the germline ends. The CDR3 loop is CASSYSWGADGYTF. CDR3 DNA: TGTGCCAGCAGTTACTCGTGGGGGGCGGATGGCTACACCTTC.

This clonotype was seen many times. The chain carries TRBV4-3 and TRBJ2-2; D is uncertain. V was trimmed by 0 bases and J by 0 bases, leaving 14 bases between them. The CDR3 length is 18 residues. CDR1 is LGHNA and CDR2 is YSLEER in the germline V gene. In DNA form, the CDR3 reads TGCGCCAGCAGCCAAGAGGCACCAGGCGCTACGAACACCGGGGAGCTGTTTTTT. Translated: CASSQEAPGATNTGELFF.

This clonotype was seen a few times. The chain recombines TRBV7-2 with TRBJ2-3; D is possibly TRBD2 (6 bases). Germline CDR1 SGHTA, CDR2 FQGNSA. The V end was cut by 3 bases, the J end by 2 bases, with 12 bases between. The CDR3 extends over 15 amino acids. The CDR3 sequence: CASSLGGGNTDTQYF. In nucleotides, the CDR3 is TGTGCCAGCAGCTTGGGGGGAGGCAACACAGATACGCAGTATTTT.

The table lists this clonotype with many counts. The chain combines TRBV20-1 with TRBJ2-7, with D tentatively TRBD1 (5 bases). Trimming pared 5 bases from V and 5 bases from J, leaving 22 bases between. Germline CDR1 and CDR2: DFQATT and SNEGSKA (reference sequence). The CDR3 consists of 15 residues. DNA of the CDR3: TGCAGTGCTCCCGCAGGGTCTTCTGGGATTAACGAGCAGTACTTC. This translates into CSAPAGSSGINEQYF.

This clonotype was recorded many times. CDR3 sequence: CASSLPAMTSGGAQYF. CDR3 bases: TGTGCCAGCAGCTTACCCGCGATGACTAGCGGGGGGGCCCAGTACTTC. This chain uses TRBV7-8 with TRBJ2-5; 14 bases agree with TRBD2. With 2 bases clipped from V and 9 bases from J, the junction kept 8 bases outside the gene matches. CDR1 and CDR2 (germline): SGHVS, FQNEAQ. This CDR3 has 16 amino acids.

Turning to this clonotype: Sequence at one end of the junction differs from germline and may be a read error. The chain employs TRBV9 and TRBJ2-7; 7 bases line up with TRBD1. Germline lookup yields CDR1 SGDLS and CDR2 YYNGEE. This CDR3 is built from 14 residues. The CDR3 DNA reads TGTGGCAGCAGCTACACAGGGGCCGCCGGGGAGCAGTACTTC. Its protein is CGSSYTGAAGEQYF. Drawing the rest from reference TRBV9 and TRBJ2-7, the complete variable domain is DSGVTQTPKHLITATGQRVTLRCSPRSGDLSVYWYQQSLDQGLQFLIQYYNGEERAKGNILERFSAQQFPDLHSELNLSSLELGDSALYFCGSSYTGAAGEQYFGPGTRLTVT.

This clonotype was detected many times. The CDR3 reads CASLARDKNTEAFF. The CDR3 nucleotides are TGTGCCAGCCTCGCCCGGGACAAGAACACTGAAGCTTTCTTT. J is TRBJ1-1 and V is TRBV12-3 or TRBV12-4, with a possible D match to TRBD1 (6 bases). Deletions cut 8 bases from V and 1 base from J, with 14 bases between. The CDR3 is 14 amino acids.

This clonotype was seen a few times. The chain couples TRBV2 to TRBJ2-3; D is perhaps TRBD2 (7 bases). Trimming left V 8 bases short and J 2 bases short, with 14 bases between. Germline CDR1 is SNHLY and CDR2 is FYNNEI. This CDR3 is built from 14 residues. The CDR3 nucleotides are TGTGCCAGCGGGGCGGGGGCTTACACAGATACGCAGTATTTT. It encodes CASGAGAYTDTQYF. Combining the CDR3 with reference TRBV2 and TRBJ2-3 gives the whole variable domain EPEVTQTPSHQVTQMGQEVILRCVPISNHLYFYWYRQILGQKVEFLVSFYNNEISEKSEIFDDQFSVERPDGSNFTLKIRSTKLEDSAMYFCASGAGAYTDTQYFGPGTRLTVL.

This clonotype was recorded at least ten times. The chain joins TRBV7-6 to TRBJ1-6; D might be TRBD1 (5 bases). V shed 1 base and J shed 7 bases, with 11 bases lying between them. Germline-derived CDR1 and CDR2 are SGHVS and FNYEAQ. The CDR3 totals 15 residues. The CDR3 is CASSLGTGQNSPLHF. The DNA for the CDR3 is TGTGCCAGCAGCTTAGGGACGGGGCAGAATTCACCCCTCCACTTT.

Many counts were recorded for this clonotype. The chain uses TRBV7-6 and TRBJ1-1; D not certain. V lost 0 bases and J lost 1, with 6 bases in between. This CDR3 has 14 amino acids. Germline CDR1 is SGHVS and CDR2 is FNYEAQ. DNA of the CDR3: TGTGCCAGCAGCTTAGCCGGACCGAACACTGAAGCTTTCTTT. This encodes CASSLAGPNTEAFF.

The sample holds a few counts of this clonotype. The chain employs TRBV9 and TRBJ2-1, with TRBD2 as a possible D gene (5 bases). The CDR3 is made up of 15 amino acids. Germline-derived CDR1 and CDR2 are SGDLS and YYNGEE. V shed 2 bases and J shed 2 bases, with 11 bases lying between them. The DNA for the CDR3 is TGTGCCAGCAGCGTGTGGAATAGCGCCTACAATGAGCAGTTCTTC. Protein sequence: CASSVWNSAYNEQFF.

This clonotype was recorded many times. The chain has TRBV10-3 and TRBJ2-3; the match to TRBD2 covers 13 bases. CDR3 length equals 19 residues. J was trimmed by 2 bases and V by 7 bases; bases with no gene match: 15. Looked up from germline, CDR1 is ENHRY and CDR2 is SYGVKD. DNA of the CDR3: TGTGCCATCACTGACCCCACTAGCGGGGGGGAGACAAACACAGATACGCAGTATTTT. It codes for CAITDPTSGGETNTDTQYF.

This clonotype came up a few times. J is TRBJ1-6 and V is TRBV7-9, with unresolved D. CDR1 is SEHNR, CDR2 FQNEAQ, per germline (reference sequence). CDR3 length: 13 residues. Trimming removed 1 base at V and 10 bases at J, with 8 bases between. In DNA, the CDR3 is TGTGCCAGCAGCTTAGTGACGGAATCACCCCTCCACTTT. Translation gives CASSLVTESPLHF. Complete variable domain (other parts from reference TRBV7-9 and TRBJ1-6): DTGVSQNPRHKITKRGQNVTFRCDPISEHNRLYWYRQTLGQGPEFLTYFQNEAQLEKSRLLSDRFSAERPKGSFSTLEIQRTEQGDSAMYLCASSLVTESPLHFGNGTRLTVT.

This clonotype was recorded many times. At one of its ends the junction is not consistent with the germline gene, which may arise from a read error. The V and J genes are TRBV7-7 and TRBJ2-5; 10 positions match TRBD2. Germline values: CDR1 SSHAT, CDR2 FNYEAQ (reference sequence). This CDR3 spans 15 amino acids. The CDR3 spells CASSLETSGEETQYF. CDR3 nucleotide sequence: TGTGCTAGCAGCTTAGAAACTAGCGGGGAAGAGACCCAGTACTTC.

This clonotype was observed many times. The V gene is TRBV6-6, the J gene TRBJ1-4; D is uncertain. The CDR3 totals 12 residues. Germline CDR1 reads MNHNY; CDR2 reads SVGAGI (reference sequence). V dropped 2 bases and J dropped 4 bases, with 2 bases sitting between them. CDR3 region: CASSYGNEKLFF. The CDR3, as DNA: TGTGCCAGCAGTTACGGTAATGAAAAACTGTTTTTT.

This clonotype was seen a few times. V usage is TRBV4-2 and J usage is TRBJ2-7; TRBD2 matches 8 bases. Trimming took 0 bases from V and 5 from J; bases not matched to a gene: 15. The CDR3 contains 18 residues. CDR1 LGHNA and CDR2 YNFKEQ come from the germline V gene. The CDR3 is CASSQEDQHTSGNHEQYF. CDR3 in DNA: TGTGCCAGCAGCCAAGAGGACCAGCACACTAGCGGTAATCACGAGCAGTACTTC.

This chain connects TRBV21-1 to TRBJ1-2; the DNA was not compared with TRBD1, the D call given in the table. TRBV21-1 is deemed a pseudogene. The CDR3 spans 15 residues. In nucleotides, the CDR3 is TGTGCCAGCAGCAAAACAGCAGGGAATCTCCTTGGCTACACCTTC. This encodes CASSKTAGNLLGYTF.

This clonotype turned up a few times. V is TRBV28 and J is TRBJ2-1; the match to TRBD1 covers 8 bases. CDR1 and CDR2 (germline): MDHEN, SYDVKM. After removal of 5 bases from V and 4 bases from J, the junction contained 10 bases not matched to a gene. The CDR3 runs 16 residues. The CDR3 is CASSPPAGGWYNEQFF. CDR3 in DNA: TGTGCCAGCAGTCCCCCAGCAGGGGGCTGGTACAATGAGCAGTTCTTC.

This clonotype was picked up many times. CDR3 nucleotide sequence: TGTGCCAGCAGTTTTGCGGCTAACTATGGCTACACCTTC. Its translation is CASSFAANYGYTF. The chain employs TRBV28 and TRBJ1-2; D not resolved. This CDR3 region has 13 residues. Trimming removed 3 bases from V and 0 bases from J, with 5 bases in between. Germline loops: CDR1 MDHEN, CDR2 SYDVKM.

This clonotype was seen many times. The chain has TRBV6-5 and TRBJ1-2, with 8 positions matching TRBD1. This CDR3 has 16 residues. Trimming removed 5 bases from V and 4 bases from J; junction bases left unmatched: 12. CDR1 is MNHEY and CDR2 is SVGAGI in the germline V gene. CDR3 DNA sequence: TGTGCCAGCAGTGCTTGGGACAGGTCCTCTCTCTATGGCTACACCTTC. It encodes CASSAWDRSSLYGYTF.

This clonotype was seen ten or more times. The V call is TRBV7-9, the J call TRBJ1-5; D not certain. CDR1 and CDR2 (germline): SEHNR, FQNEAQ (reference sequence). The germline V and J ends were trimmed by 4 bases and 4 bases, with 5 bases remaining between them. There are 12 residues in the CDR3. The CDR3: CASSYPNQPQHF. The CDR3 nucleotides read TGTGCCAGCAGCTACCCGAATCAGCCCCAGCATTTT. Supplemented by reference TRBV7-9 and TRBJ1-5, the full variable domain reads DTGVSQNPRHKITKRGQNVTFRCDPISEHNRLYWYRQTLGQGPEFLTYFQNEAQLEKSRLLSDRFSAERPKGSFSTLEIQRTEQGDSAMYLCASSYPNQPQHFGDGTRLSIL.

This clonotype was recorded at least ten times. The chain combines TRBV6-5 with TRBJ2-3; D not resolved. V shed 0 bases and J shed 8 bases, with 12 bases lying between them. Germline CDR1 MNHEY, CDR2 SVGAGI. The CDR3 runs 14 residues. CDR3: CASSYSSSPVTQYF. CDR3 coding DNA: TGTGCCAGCAGTTACTCGAGTTCCCCTGTTACGCAGTATTTT.

The rearrangement joins TRBV3-1 to TRBJ2-5; D ambiguous. Trimming removed 5 bases from V and 0 bases from J, with 10 bases in between. The CDR3 totals 14 residues. Germline V gene data show CDR1 as LGHDT and CDR2 as YNNKEL (reference sequence). CDR3: CASSYDLYQETQYF. The CDR3 DNA reads TGTGCCAGCAGCTATGACTTGTACCAAGAGACCCAGTACTTC.